The 31 T cell receptor beta chains below come from one sample, sequenced in a study of T-cell reconstitution after alpha-beta-depleted transplantation in children. Preparation of the TCRbeta library involved a method that used unique molecular identifiers. TCRdb used MiXCR to reprocess the PCR reads, holding one entry per CDR3 protein. Of around 960,000 distinct CDR3 sequences listed, less than 30% are singletons. This material consisted of PBMCs, mostly from graft donor cells, taken 360 days after TCRalphabeta/CD19-depleted stem cell transplant. The receptors were gathered from a boy in the first two years of life who had a stem cell transplant for SCID, so the T cells may come from the graft donor.

This chain uses TRBV12-3 or TRBV12-4 with TRBJ1-1; no firm D call. The germline V and J ends were trimmed by 6 bases and 1 base, with 12 bases remaining between them. The CDR3 covers 14 residues. The CDR3 nucleotides are TGTGCCAGCAGCCGGGCCTCGACGAACACTGAAGCTTTCTTT. Protein product: CASSRASTNTEAFF.

V usage is TRBV7-3 and J usage is TRBJ2-2, with unresolved D. The CDR3 consists of 14 residues. Trimming pared 5 bases from V and 2 bases from J, leaving 9 bases between. Germline CDR1 and CDR2: SGHTA and FQGTGA. The CDR3 nucleotides are TGTGCCAGCAGCCCCAGTAGTAACACCGGGGAGCTGTTTTTT. Translated, it gives CASSPSSNTGELFF.

The chain uses TRBV13 and TRBJ2-7; D gene unclear. The CDR3 has 12 residues. The germline CDR1 and CDR2 sequences are PRHDT and FYEKMQ (reference sequence). V lost 2 bases and J 6 bases, leaving 8 bases between the germline ends. CDR3 region: CASSLMNGEQYF. CDR3 coding DNA: TGTGCCAGCAGCTTAATGAATGGCGAGCAGTACTTC. Full variable domain (missing parts from reference TRBV13 and TRBJ2-7): AAGVIQSPRHLIKEKRETATLKCYPIPRHDTVYWYQQGPGQDPQFLISFYEKMQSDKGSIPDRFSAQQFSDYHSELNMSSLELGDSALYFCASSLMNGEQYFGPGTRLTVT.

The V gene is TRBV18, the J gene TRBJ2-4, with 7 bases identical to TRBD1. With 5 bases clipped from V and 0 bases from J, the junction kept 7 bases outside the gene matches. Germline V lookup: CDR1 KGHSH, CDR2 LQKENI. This CDR3 comprises 16 residues. The CDR3 reads CASSETGQLAKNIQYF. The CDR3 nucleotides are TGTGCCAGCTCAGAAACGGGACAGCTAGCCAAAAACATTCAGTACTTC.

CDR3 sequence: CASSYTSGVSPLHF. The DNA of the CDR3 is TGTGCCAGCAGCTACACCTCAGGGGTTTCACCCCTCCACTTT. The gene calls are TRBV7-9 and TRBJ1-6; D may be TRBD1 (6 bases). Germline V CDR1 and CDR2: SEHNR, FQNEAQ (reference sequence). The V and J ends lost 4 bases and 9 bases respectively, with 13 bases between them. This CDR3 spans 14 amino acids.

The CDR3 DNA reads as TGTGCTAGTGGTCCGGACAGGGGTAGGTTTGGCAAAAACATTCAGTACTTC. It translates to CASGPDRGRFGKNIQYF. J is TRBJ2-4 and V is TRBV12-5; 9 positions match TRBD1. Germline V gives CDR1 LGHNT, CDR2 FRNRAP. The length of the CDR3 is 17 residues. Trimming took 5 bases from V and 3 from J; bases not matched to a gene: 11. Filled out from reference TRBV12-5 and TRBJ2-4, the complete variable domain reads DARVTQTPRHKVTEMGQEVTMRCQPILGHNTVFWYRQTMMQGLELLAYFRNRAPLDDSGMPKDRFSAEMPDATLATLKIQPSEPRDSAVYFCASGPDRGRFGKNIQYFGAGTRLSVL.

The chain has TRBV5-1 and TRBJ2-2, with D possibly TRBD1 on 5 matching bases. V lost 4 bases to trimming and J lost 7 bases, with 5 bases between them. Germline assignment: CDR1 SGHRS and CDR2 YFSETQ. The CDR3 consists of 11 residues. The CDR3 region has the DNA TGCGCCAGCAGCCAGGGCGGGGAGCTGTTTTTT. Amino acids: CASSQGGELFF.

The gene calls are TRBV5-1 and TRBJ1-1; D not certain. Trimming removed 4 bases from V and 5 bases from J, with 21 bases in between. The length of the CDR3 is 16 residues. The germline gives CDR1 SGHRS, CDR2 YFSETQ. The CDR3 nucleotides are TGCGCCAGCAGCCCCCGCCCACAGAGGATTGGGACTGAAGCTTTCTTT. It codes for CASSPRPQRIGTEAFF.

CDR3 DNA sequence: TGCAGTGCTAGAGAGGGACCGGGCTCTGGGGCCAACGTCCTGACTTTC. This encodes CSAREGPGSGANVLTF. The chain is built from TRBV20-1 and TRBJ2-6; either TRBD1 or TRBD2 may fit D (5 bases each). CDR1 and CDR2 from the germline V gene are DFQATT and SNEGSKA (reference sequence). This CDR3 contains 16 residues. Deletions cut 0 bases from V and 0 bases from J, with 9 bases between.

The sample holds a few counts of this clonotype. The rearrangement joins TRBV11-3 to TRBJ2-1; 7 nucleotides match TRBD2. Germline trimming cut 4 bases from V and 2 bases from J; bases unmatched to any gene: 5. CDR1 is SGHNT and CDR2 is YENEEA in the germline V gene. The CDR3 length is 15 residues. The CDR3 loop reads CASSSTGLAYNEQFF. The CDR3 region has the DNA TGTGCCAGCAGCTCAACCGGACTAGCCTACAATGAGCAGTTCTTC.

There are many counts of this clonotype. One end of the junction varies from germline; a read error may be responsible. The CDR3 reads CASSLAYSTDTQYF. CDR3 sequence (DNA): TGCGCCAGCAGCTTGGCCTATAGCACAGATACGCAGTATTTT. J is TRBJ2-3 and V is TRBV7-2; no definite D call. CDR1 and CDR2 from the germline V gene are SGHTA and FQGNSA. The CDR3 length is 14 residues. Complete variable domain (other parts from reference TRBV7-2 and TRBJ2-3): GAGVSQSPSNKVTEKGKDVELRCDPISGHTALYWYRQSLGQGLEFLIYFQGNSAPDKSGLPSDRFSAERTGGSVSTLTIQRTQQEDSAVYLCASSLAYSTDTQYFGPGTRLTVL.

The chain combines TRBV13 with TRBJ2-3; 9 positions agree with TRBD1. With 5 bases clipped from V and 3 bases from J, the junction kept 6 bases outside the gene matches. CDR1 and CDR2 from the germline V gene are PRHDT and FYEKMQ (reference sequence). This CDR3 comprises 15 residues. Here the CDR3 DNA reads TGTGCCAGCAGCACGGACAGGGGAAGGACAGATACGCAGTATTTT. Translating gives CASSTDRGRTDTQYF. The whole variable domain, filled in from reference TRBV13 and TRBJ2-3, reads AAGVIQSPRHLIKEKRETATLKCYPIPRHDTVYWYQQGPGQDPQFLISFYEKMQSDKGSIPDRFSAQQFSDYHSELNMSSLELGDSALYFCASSTDRGRTDTQYFGPGTRLTVL.

J is TRBJ1-1 and V is TRBV5-1; perhaps TRBD1 as D (6 bases). CDR3 length equals 16 residues. Between the trimmed V and J ends, which lost 4 bases and 1 base, there was a span of 17 bases. Germline-derived CDR1 and CDR2 are SGHRS and YFSETQ. This chain's CDR3 is CASSPDSGVANTEAFF. The DNA for the CDR3 is TGCGCCAGCAGCCCGGACAGTGGTGTAGCGAACACTGAAGCTTTCTTT.

V is TRBV5-6 and J is TRBJ2-5, with 12 bases identical to TRBD1. This CDR3 has 14 residues. Unmatched junction bases numbered 3, after V lost 4 bases and J lost 5 bases. The germline V gene has CDR1 SGHDT and CDR2 YYEEEE. CDR3 in amino acids: CASSTGQGAETQYF. CDR3 nucleotides: TGTGCCAGCAGCACGGGACAGGGGGCCGAGACCCAGTACTTC.

This chain links TRBV6-5 with TRBJ1-2, with 8 bases aligning to TRBD1. The CDR3 length is 17 residues. The V and J ends lost 0 bases and 4 bases, in that order; junction bases with no gene match: 10. Germline loops: CDR1 MNHEY, CDR2 SVGAGI. CDR3 sequence reads: CASSYSGQGATTYGYTF. The DNA for the CDR3 is TGTGCCAGCAGTTACTCGGGGCAGGGGGCGACAACCTATGGCTACACCTTC.

The chain links TRBV6-1 to TRBJ1-1; TRBD1 matches 7 bases. V lost 6 bases, J lost 0 bases, and 10 bases stayed unmatched. The CDR3 covers 16 residues. The germline V gene has CDR1 MNHNS and CDR2 SASEGT. In DNA form, the CDR3 reads TGTGCCAGCAGCCCAGGGGGGGGTGGGGTGAACACTGAAGCTTTCTTT. It is translated as CASSPGGGGVNTEAFF.

This clonotype was observed a handful of times. The chain joins TRBV20-1 to TRBJ2-4; no definite D call. There are 17 residues in the CDR3. Germline V gene sequence: CDR1 DFQATT, CDR2 SNEGSKA (reference sequence). V was cut by 6 bases and J by 0 bases, with 21 bases left in between. CDR3 nucleotides: TGCAGTGCCTCGCGCAACCTTCGGTTAGGAGCCAAAAACATTCAGTACTTC. Amino acids: CSASRNLRLGAKNIQYF.

This clonotype has only a few counts. The chain uses TRBV28 and TRBJ2-3; 12 positions agree with TRBD2. The CDR3 is made up of 17 amino acids. The trim removed 6 bases at V and 5 bases at J, leaving 12 bases unmatched. Germline V lookup: CDR1 MDHEN, CDR2 SYDVKM. CDR3 sequence (DNA): TGTGCCAGCAGCCTTCTCGGCCTAGCGGGGGGGCAAGATACGCAGTATTTT. It is translated as CASSLLGLAGGQDTQYF.

The chain combines TRBV4-3 with TRBJ2-5; D is unclear. The length of the CDR3 is 16 residues. Trimming took 4 bases from V and 2 from J, leaving 17 bases between them. Germline lookup yields CDR1 LGHNA and CDR2 YSLEER. The CDR3 is CASSLPDPWDQETQYF. The CDR3 bases are TGCGCCAGCAGCCTTCCGGACCCCTGGGATCAAGAGACCCAGTACTTC.

The chain employs TRBV11-2 and TRBJ2-7; D remains unclear. The ends were cut back, 5 bases at V and 5 bases at J, with 13 bases in the middle. The CDR3 extends over 13 amino acids. CDR1 is SGHAT, CDR2 FQNNGV, per germline. CDR3 sequence reads: CASSNNDGHEQYF. CDR3 bases: TGTGCCAGCAGCAACAACGACGGGCACGAGCAGTACTTC. Full variable domain (rest looked up from reference TRBV11-2 and TRBJ2-7): EAGVAQSPRYKIIEKRQSVAFWCNPISGHATLYWYQQILGQGPKLLIQFQNNGVVDDSQLPKDRFSAERLKGVDSTLKIQPAKLEDSAVYLCASSNNDGHEQYFGPGTRLTVT.

This chain connects TRBV5-1 to TRBJ2-1; TRBD2 matches 13 bases. The CDR3 is 18 amino acids. Germline V gene data show CDR1 as SGHRS and CDR2 as YFSETQ. The trim removed 1 base at V and 6 bases at J, leaving 10 bases unmatched. CDR3 nucleotides: TGCGCCAGCAGCTTGTCACTAGCGGGGGGGCCTCGGTCCAATGAGCAGTTCTTC. Encoded protein: CASSLSLAGGPRSNEQFF.

This sequence joins TRBV7-2 and TRBJ1-1; D call uncertain. The V end was cut by 1 base, the J end by 1 base, with 10 bases between. The CDR3 consists of 15 residues. Germline loops: CDR1 SGHTA, CDR2 FQGNSA. CDR3 protein: CASSLVTDWNTEAFF. Written as DNA, the CDR3 is TGTGCCAGCAGCTTAGTTACAGACTGGAACACTGAAGCTTTCTTT.

The chain links TRBV29-1 to TRBJ2-5; TRBD1 aligns across 7 bases. Germline CDR1 is SQVTM and CDR2 is ANQGSEA. CDR3 length: 15 residues. V lost 3 bases, J lost 4 bases, and 11 bases stayed unmatched. CDR3 sequence: CSVDLMTGPRETQYF. The CDR3 coding sequence is TGCAGCGTTGACCTGATGACAGGGCCGCGAGAGACCCAGTACTTC.

V gene TRBV15 combines with J gene TRBJ2-2; D remains unclear. The CDR3 runs 15 residues. V was clipped by 0 bases and J by 3 bases, with 8 bases between them. Germline V lookup: CDR1 LNHNV, CDR2 YYDKDF (reference sequence). The chain's CDR3 is CATSRDPGYTGELFF. CDR3 coding DNA: TGTGCCACCAGCAGAGATCCCGGTTACACCGGGGAGCTGTTTTTT.

A few counts support this clonotype. This rearrangement joins TRBV6-5 to TRBJ1-2; D not resolved. The germline CDR1 and CDR2 sequences are MNHEY and SVGAGI. V gave up 0 bases and J gave up 7 bases, with 18 bases separating them. The CDR3 is made up of 16 amino acids. CDR3 loop: CASSYSGTVPWGGYTF. In nucleotides, the CDR3 is TGTGCCAGCAGTTACTCCGGCACAGTCCCCTGGGGTGGCTACACCTTC.

The chain links TRBV2 to TRBJ2-1; D may be TRBD1 (5 bases). Germline CDR1 reads SNHLY; CDR2 reads FYNNEI. V was shortened by 1 base and J by 8 bases, with 12 bases between the two germline ends. The CDR3 sequence is 14 residues long. The CDR3 loop reads CASSEGAGLDEQFF. In DNA form, the CDR3 reads TGTGCCAGCAGTGAAGGGGCAGGGTTGGATGAGCAGTTCTTC.

The chain couples TRBV5-6 to TRBJ1-1; maybe TRBD1 (5 bases). The CDR3 runs 15 residues. Germline assignment: CDR1 SGHDT and CDR2 YYEEEE. Trimming removed 0 bases at V and 1 base at J, with 10 bases between. The CDR3 sequence is CASSLEGPQNTEAFF. The CDR3 DNA reads as TGTGCCAGCAGCTTGGAGGGGCCCCAGAACACTGAAGCTTTCTTT.

This clonotype was found a few times. CDR3 DNA: TGCGCCAGCAGCTTGGCTATCGGGTTTGGAGCTAAGTTCTTC. Its translation is CASSLAIGFGAKFF. The genes are TRBV5-1 and TRBJ2-1; D is unclear. CDR1 is SGHRS and CDR2 is YFSETQ in the germline V gene. This CDR3 has 14 amino acids. V dropped 0 bases and J dropped 14 bases, with 18 bases sitting between them.

This clonotype occurred a few times. V usage is TRBV24-1 and J usage is TRBJ1-5, with TRBD1 matching 8 bases. Unmatched junction bases numbered 3, after V lost 5 bases and J lost 1 base. The germline gives CDR1 KGHDR, CDR2 SFDVKD. This CDR3 is 15 amino acids long. CDR3: CATSAGQGSNQPQHF. The CDR3 DNA follows: TGTGCCACCAGTGCTGGACAGGGCAGCAATCAGCCCCAGCATTTT.

Only a few counts were recorded for this clonotype. The chain joins TRBV18 to TRBJ1-1, with 8 bases fitting TRBD1. This CDR3 has 14 amino acids. Germline values: CDR1 KGHSH, CDR2 LQKENI. The junction had 4 bases not matched to a gene; V was cut back by 6 bases and J by 1 base. In DNA form, the CDR3 reads TGTGCCAGCTCCGGACAGGGAGCGAACACTGAAGCTTTCTTT. It is translated as CASSGQGANTEAFF.

The chain combines TRBV12-3 or TRBV12-4 with TRBJ2-3; TRBD2 matches at 11 bases. Trimming took 4 bases from V and 6 from J; bases not matched to a gene: 6. The CDR3 length is 15 residues. The CDR3 DNA reads TGTGCCAGCAGTTGGATACTAGCGGGGGTGGATACGCAGTATTTT. Its translation: CASSWILAGVDTQYF.